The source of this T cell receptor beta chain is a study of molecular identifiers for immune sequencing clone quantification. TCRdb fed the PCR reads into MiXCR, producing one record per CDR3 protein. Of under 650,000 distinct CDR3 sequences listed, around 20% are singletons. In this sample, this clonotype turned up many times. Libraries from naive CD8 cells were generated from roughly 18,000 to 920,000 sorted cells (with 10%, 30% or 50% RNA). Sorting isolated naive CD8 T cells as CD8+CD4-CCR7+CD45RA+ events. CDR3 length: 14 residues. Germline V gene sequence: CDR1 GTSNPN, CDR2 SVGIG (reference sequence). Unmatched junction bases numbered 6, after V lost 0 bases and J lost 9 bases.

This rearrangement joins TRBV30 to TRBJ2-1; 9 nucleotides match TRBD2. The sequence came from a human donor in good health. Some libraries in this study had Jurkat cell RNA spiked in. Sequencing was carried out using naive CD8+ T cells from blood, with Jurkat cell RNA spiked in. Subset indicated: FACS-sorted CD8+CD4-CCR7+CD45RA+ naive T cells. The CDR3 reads CAWSVLAGGIEQFF. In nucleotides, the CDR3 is TGTGCCTGGAGTGTTTTGGCGGGGGGGATTGAGCAGTTCTTC.